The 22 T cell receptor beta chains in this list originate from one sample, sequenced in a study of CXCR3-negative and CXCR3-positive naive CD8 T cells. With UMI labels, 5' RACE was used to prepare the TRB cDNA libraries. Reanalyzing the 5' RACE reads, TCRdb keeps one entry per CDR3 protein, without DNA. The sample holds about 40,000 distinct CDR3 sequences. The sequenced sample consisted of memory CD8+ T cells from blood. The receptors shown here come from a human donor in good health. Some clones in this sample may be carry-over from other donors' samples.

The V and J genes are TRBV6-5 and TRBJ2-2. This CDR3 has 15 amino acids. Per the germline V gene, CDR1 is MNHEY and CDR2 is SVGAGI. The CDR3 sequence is CASSPTDMNTGELFF.

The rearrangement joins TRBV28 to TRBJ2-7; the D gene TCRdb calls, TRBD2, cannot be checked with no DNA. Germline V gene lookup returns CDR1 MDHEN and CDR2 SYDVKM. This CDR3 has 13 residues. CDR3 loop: CASTGTSSYEQYF.

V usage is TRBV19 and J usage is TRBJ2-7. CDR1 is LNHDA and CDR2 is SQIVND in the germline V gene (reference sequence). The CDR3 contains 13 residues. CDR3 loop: CASSLQESYEQYF.

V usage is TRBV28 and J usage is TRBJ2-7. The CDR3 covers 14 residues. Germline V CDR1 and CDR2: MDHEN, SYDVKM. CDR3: CASSPTGATYEQYF.

The CDR3 reads CSARDGGHDSYEQYF. The J gene is TRBJ2-7, the V gene TRBV20-1; TCRdb's assignment of TRBD1 cannot be checked, as there is no DNA. The CDR3 is made up of 15 amino acids. The germline V gene encodes CDR1 DFQATT and CDR2 SNEGSKA (reference sequence).

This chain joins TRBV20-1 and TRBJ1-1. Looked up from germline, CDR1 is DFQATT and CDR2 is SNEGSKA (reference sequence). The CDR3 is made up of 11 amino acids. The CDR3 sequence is CSARGPAEAFF.

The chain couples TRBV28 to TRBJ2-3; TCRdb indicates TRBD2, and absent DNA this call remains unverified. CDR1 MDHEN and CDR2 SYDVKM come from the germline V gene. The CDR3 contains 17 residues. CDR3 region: CASRGLAGGISTDTQYF.

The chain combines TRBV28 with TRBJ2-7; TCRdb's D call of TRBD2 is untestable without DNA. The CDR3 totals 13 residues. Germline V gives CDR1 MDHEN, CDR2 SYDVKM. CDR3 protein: CASSLLEGSEQYF.

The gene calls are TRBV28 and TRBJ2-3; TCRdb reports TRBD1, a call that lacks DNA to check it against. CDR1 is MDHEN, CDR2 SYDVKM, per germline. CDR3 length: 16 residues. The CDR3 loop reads CASSLRGPHDTDTQYF.

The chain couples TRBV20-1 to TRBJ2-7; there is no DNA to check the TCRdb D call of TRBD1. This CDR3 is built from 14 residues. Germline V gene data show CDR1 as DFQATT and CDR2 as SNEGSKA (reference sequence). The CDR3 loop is CSARHADRGYEQYF.

The CDR3 sequence is CSAQDSTGELFF. The J gene is TRBJ2-2, the V gene TRBV29-1; TCRdb selects TRBD1, and the lack of DNA leaves this call unchecked. From germline, CDR1 is SQVTM and CDR2 ANQGSEA. The CDR3 covers 12 residues.

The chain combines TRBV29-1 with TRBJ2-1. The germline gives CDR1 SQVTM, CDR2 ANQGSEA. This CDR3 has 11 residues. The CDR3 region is CSVGGYNEQFF.

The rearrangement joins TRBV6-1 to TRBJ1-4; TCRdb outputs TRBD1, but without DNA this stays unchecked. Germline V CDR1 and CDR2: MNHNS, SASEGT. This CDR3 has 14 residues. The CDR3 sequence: CASQGRGYNEKLFF.

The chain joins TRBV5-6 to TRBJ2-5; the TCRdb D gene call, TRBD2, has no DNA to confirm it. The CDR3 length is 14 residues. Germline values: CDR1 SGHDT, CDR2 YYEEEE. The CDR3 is CASRPHTSGGGRYF.

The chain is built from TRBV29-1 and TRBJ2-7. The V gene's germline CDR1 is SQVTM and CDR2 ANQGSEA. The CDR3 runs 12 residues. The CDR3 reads CSVGAETAEQYF.

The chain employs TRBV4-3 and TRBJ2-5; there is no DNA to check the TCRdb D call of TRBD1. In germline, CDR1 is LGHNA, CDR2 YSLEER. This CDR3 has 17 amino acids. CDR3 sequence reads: CASSQVSGQGVGETQYF.

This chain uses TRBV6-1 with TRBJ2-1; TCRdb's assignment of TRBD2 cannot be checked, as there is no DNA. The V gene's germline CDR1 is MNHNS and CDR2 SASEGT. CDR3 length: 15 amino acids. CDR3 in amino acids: CASSESSGGVNEQFF.

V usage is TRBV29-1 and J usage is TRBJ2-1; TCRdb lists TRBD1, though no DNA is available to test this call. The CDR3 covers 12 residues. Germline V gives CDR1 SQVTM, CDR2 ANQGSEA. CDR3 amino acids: CSGDGNYNEQFF.

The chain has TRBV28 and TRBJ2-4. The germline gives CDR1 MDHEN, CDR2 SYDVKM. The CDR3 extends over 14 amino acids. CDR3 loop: CASSFRRAKNIQYF.

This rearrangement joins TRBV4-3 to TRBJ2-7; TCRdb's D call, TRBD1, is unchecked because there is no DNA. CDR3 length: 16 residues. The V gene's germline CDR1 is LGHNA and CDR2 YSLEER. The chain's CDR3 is CASSQNPGQVDYEQYF.

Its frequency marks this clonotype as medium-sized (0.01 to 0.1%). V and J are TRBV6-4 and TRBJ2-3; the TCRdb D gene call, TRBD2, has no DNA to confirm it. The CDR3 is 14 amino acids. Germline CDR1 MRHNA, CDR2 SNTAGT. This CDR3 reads CASSGGGDTDTQYF.

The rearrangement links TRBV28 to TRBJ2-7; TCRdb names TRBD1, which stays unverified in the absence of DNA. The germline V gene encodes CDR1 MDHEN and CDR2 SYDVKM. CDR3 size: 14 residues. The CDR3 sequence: CASSLVRDTYEQYF.